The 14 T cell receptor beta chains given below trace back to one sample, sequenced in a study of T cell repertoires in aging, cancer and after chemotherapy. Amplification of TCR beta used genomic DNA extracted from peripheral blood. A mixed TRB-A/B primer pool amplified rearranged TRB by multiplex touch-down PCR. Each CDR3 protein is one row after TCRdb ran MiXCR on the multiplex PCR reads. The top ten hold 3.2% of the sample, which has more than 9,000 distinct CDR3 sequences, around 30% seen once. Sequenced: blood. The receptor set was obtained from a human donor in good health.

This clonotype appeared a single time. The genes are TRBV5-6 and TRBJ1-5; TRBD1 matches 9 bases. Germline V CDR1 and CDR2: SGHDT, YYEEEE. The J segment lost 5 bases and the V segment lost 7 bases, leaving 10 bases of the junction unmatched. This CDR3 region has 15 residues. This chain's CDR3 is CASSSGTGIDQPQHF. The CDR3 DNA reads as TGTGCCAGCTCATCCGGGACAGGGATCGATCAGCCCCAGCATTTT. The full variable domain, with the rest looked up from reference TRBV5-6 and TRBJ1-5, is DAGVTQSPTHLIKTRGQQVTLRCSPKSGHDTVSWYQQALGQGPQFIFQYYEEEERQRGNFPDRFSGHQFPNYSSELNVNALLLGDSALYLCASSSGTGIDQPQHFGDGTRLSIL.

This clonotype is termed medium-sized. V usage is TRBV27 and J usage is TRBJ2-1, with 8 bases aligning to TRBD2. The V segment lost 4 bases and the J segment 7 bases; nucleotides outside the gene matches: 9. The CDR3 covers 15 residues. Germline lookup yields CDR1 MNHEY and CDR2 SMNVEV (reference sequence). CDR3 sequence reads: CASSWGQREWNEQFF. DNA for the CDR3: TGTGCCAGCAGTTGGGGCCAGCGGGAGTGGAATGAGCAGTTCTTC.

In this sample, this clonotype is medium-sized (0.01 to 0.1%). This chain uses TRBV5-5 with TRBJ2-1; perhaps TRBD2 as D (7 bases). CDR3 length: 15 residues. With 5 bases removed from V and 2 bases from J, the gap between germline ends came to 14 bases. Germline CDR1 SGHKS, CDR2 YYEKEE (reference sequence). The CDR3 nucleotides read TGTGCCAGCAGACACAGCGGGACACCCTACAATGAGCAGTTCTTC. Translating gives CASRHSGTPYNEQFF.

The CDR3 region is CANSTKDNEQFF. The CDR3 DNA is TGCGCCAATTCCACCAAAGACAATGAGCAGTTCTTC. The chain employs TRBV10-1 and TRBJ2-1; no clear D. The CDR3 length is 12 residues. Germline-derived CDR1 and CDR2 are WNHNN and SYGVQD (reference sequence). V was pared by 10 bases and J by 5 bases, with 12 bases between.

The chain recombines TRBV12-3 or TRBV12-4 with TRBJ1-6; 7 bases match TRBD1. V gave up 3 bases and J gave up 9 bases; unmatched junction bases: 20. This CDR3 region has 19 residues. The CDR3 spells CASSFGTTGFGGISSPLHF. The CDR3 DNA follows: TGTGCCAGCAGTTTTGGTACGACAGGGTTTGGCGGTATCTCTTCACCCCTCCACTTT.

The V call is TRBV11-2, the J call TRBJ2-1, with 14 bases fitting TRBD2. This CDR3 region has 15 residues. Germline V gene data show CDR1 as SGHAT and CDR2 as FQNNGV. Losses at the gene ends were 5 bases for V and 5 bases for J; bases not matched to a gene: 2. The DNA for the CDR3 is TGTGCCAGCAGCAAGGGACTAGCGGGAGACAATGAGCAGTTCTTC. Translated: CASSKGLAGDNEQFF.

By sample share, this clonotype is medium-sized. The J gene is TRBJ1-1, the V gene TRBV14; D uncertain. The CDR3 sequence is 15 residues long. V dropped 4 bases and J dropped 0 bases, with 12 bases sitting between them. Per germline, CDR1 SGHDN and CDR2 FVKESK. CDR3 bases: TGTGCCAGCAGCCCCCCCCCAGGTGTGAACACTGAAGCTTTCTTT. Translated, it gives CASSPPPGVNTEAFF. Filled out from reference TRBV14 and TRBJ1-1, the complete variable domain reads EAGVTQFPSHSVIEKGQTVTLRCDPISGHDNLYWYRRVMGKEIKFLLHFVKESKQDESGMPNNRFLAERTGGTYSTLKVQPAELEDSGVYFCASSPPPGVNTEAFFGQGTRLTVV.

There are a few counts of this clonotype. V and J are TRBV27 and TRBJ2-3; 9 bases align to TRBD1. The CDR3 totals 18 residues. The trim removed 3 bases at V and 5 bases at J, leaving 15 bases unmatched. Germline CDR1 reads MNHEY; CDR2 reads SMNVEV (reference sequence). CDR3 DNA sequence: TGTGCCAGCAGTTTTCAATTACCCGGGACAGGGATGGAAGATACGCAGTATTTT. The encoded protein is CASSFQLPGTGMEDTQYF.

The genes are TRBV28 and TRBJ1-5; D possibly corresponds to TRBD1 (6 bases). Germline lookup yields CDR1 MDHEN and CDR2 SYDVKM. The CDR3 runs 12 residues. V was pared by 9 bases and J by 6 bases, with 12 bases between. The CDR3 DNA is TGTGCCAGTGGAGGGGGGGGTCAGCCCCAGCATTTT. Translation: CASGGGGQPQHF.

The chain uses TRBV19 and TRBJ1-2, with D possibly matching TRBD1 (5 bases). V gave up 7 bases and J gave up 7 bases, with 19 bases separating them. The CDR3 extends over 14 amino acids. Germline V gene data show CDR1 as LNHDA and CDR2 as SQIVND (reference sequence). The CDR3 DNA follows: TGTGCCAGTACCATAGGGGACGTCGGCGGTGGCTACACCTTC. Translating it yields CASTIGDVGGGYTF.

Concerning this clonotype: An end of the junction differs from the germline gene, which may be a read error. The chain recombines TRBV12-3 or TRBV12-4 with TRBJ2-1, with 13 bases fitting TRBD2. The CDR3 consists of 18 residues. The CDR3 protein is CASSPTSGRTRTYNKQFF. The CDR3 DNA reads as TGTGCCAGCAGTCCGACTAGCGGGAGGACACGGACCTACAATAAGCAGTTCTTC.

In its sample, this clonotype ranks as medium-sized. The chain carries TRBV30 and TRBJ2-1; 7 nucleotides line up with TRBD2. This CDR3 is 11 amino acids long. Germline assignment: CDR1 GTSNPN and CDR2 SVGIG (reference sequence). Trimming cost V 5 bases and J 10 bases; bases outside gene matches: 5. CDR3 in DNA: TGTGCCTGGTCTCGGACTAGGGAGCAGTTCTTC. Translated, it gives CAWSRTREQFF.

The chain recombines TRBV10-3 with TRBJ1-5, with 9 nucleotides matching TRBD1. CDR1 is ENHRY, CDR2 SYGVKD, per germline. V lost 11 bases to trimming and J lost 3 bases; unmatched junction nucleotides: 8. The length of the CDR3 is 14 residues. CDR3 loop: CAAWDRDDNQPQHF. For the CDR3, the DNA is TGTGCCGCCTGGGACAGGGATGACAATCAGCCCCAGCATTTT.

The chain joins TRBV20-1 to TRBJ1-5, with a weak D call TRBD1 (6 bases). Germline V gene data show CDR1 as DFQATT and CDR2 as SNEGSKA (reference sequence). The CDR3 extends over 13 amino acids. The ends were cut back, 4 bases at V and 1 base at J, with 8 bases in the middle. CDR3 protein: CSAITGSNQPQHF. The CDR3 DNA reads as TGCAGTGCTATCACAGGGAGCAATCAGCCCCAGCATTTT.